Listed below are T cell receptor beta chains from one sample, sequenced in a study of T cells after yellow fever vaccination. In TCRdb, the 5' RACE reads were re-called with MiXCR into one record per CDR3 protein. The sample shows 400,000 or so distinct CDR3 sequences, 6% to 8% of them seen only once. The input for sequencing was PBMCs, taken 5 days after the yellow fever booster vaccination. The receptors come from a man under 40 who received the YFV17D yellow fever vaccine. Each CDR3 is given with its conserved first and last residue. The order of the fields is CDR3 length, J gene, clone size, V gene, D gene, CDR3 protein, CDR3 DNA. D genes are given only for firm matches. Not all rows give a size; the values are once, few, many and, for expanded clones, a class.

>12|TRBJ2-5|NA|TRBV28|TRBD1
CASKQGGETQYF
TGTGCCAGCAAACAGGGGGGCGAGACCCAGTACTTC
>15|TRBJ2-7|NA|TRBV4-2|NA
CASSQEHGQGYEQYF
TGTGCCAGCAGCCAAGAGCACGGACAAGGCTACGAGCAGTACTTC
>14|TRBJ2-1|many|TRBV5-1|TRBD2
CASRGGRTSNEQFF
TGCGCCAGCAGAGGCGGGAGGACATCCAATGAGCAGTTCTTC
>14|TRBJ2-3|few|TRBV20-1|NA
CSARRRPPGDTQYF
TGCAGTGCTAGGAGGCGACCCCCTGGAGATACGCAGTATTTT
>13|TRBJ2-1|NA|TRBV20-1|TRBD2
CSASSGREDEQFF
TGCAGTGCTAGTAGCGGGAGGGAAGATGAGCAGTTCTTC
>14|TRBJ2-7|many|TRBV7-2|NA
CASSSPIRTYEQYF
TGTGCCAGCAGCTCACCCATAAGAACCTACGAGCAGTACTTC
>14|TRBJ1-5|few|TRBV12-3/TRBV12-4|NA
CASSLVSYNQPQHF
TGTGCCAGCAGTTTAGTATCCTACAATCAGCCCCAGCATTTT
>15|TRBJ2-1|few|TRBV11-3|TRBD1
CASARQGASYNEQFF
TGTGCCAGCGCCAGACAGGGGGCATCCTACAATGAGCAGTTCTTC
>16|TRBJ2-7|many|TRBV5-1|TRBD2
CASSPSPSGSSYEQYF
TGCGCCAGCAGCCCCTCTCCGAGCGGGAGCTCCTACGAGCAGTACTTC
>17|TRBJ1-5|many|TRBV7-9|TRBD1
CASSLAGTGIGNQPQHF
TGTGCCAGCAGCTTAGCCGGGACAGGGATCGGGAATCAGCCCCAGCATTTT
>18|TRBJ2-1|many|TRBV4-3|TRBD2
CASSQDPPSGGTYNEQFF
TGCGCCAGCAGCCAAGATCCCCCTAGCGGAGGTACCTACAATGAGCAGTTCTTC
>15|TRBJ1-5|few|TRBV20-1|NA
CSVITLTGGDQPQHF
TGCAGTGTCATCACACTCACCGGGGGAGACCAGCCCCAGCATTTT
>12|TRBJ2-3|many|TRBV20-1|NA
CSAYWSPDTQYF
TGCAGTGCTTACTGGAGCCCAGATACGCAGTATTTT
>15|TRBJ1-2|NA|TRBV15|NA
CATSRDRQRGYGYTF
TGTGCCACCAGCAGAGATCGGCAGCGAGGCTATGGCTACACCTTC
>14|TRBJ2-1|many|TRBV5-5|NA
CASSLITGHNEQFF
TGTGCCAGCAGCTTAATTACAGGCCACAATGAGCAGTTCTTC
>15|TRBJ2-1|many|TRBV29-1|TRBD2
CSVGASGRALREQFF
TGCAGCGTTGGAGCTAGCGGGAGGGCCCTCAGAGAGCAGTTCTTC
>14|TRBJ2-4|NA|TRBV7-2|TRBD2
CASSRGLAQNIQYF
TGTGCCAGCAGCAGGGGACTAGCTCAAAACATTCAGTACTTC
>16|TRBJ2-1|many|TRBV5-1|NA
CASSPNMRGSYNEQFF
TGCGCCAGCAGCCCTAATATGAGGGGATCGTACAATGAGCAGTTCTTC
>14|TRBJ1-1|many|TRBV14|NA
CASSRTGSGTEAFF
TGTGCCAGCAGCCGAACAGGGTCTGGCACTGAAGCTTTCTTT
>13|TRBJ1-6|few|TRBV20-1|NA
CSATKDANSPLHF
TGCAGTGCTACTAAGGATGCTAATTCACCCCTCCACTTT
>17|TRBJ2-3|NA|TRBV3-1|TRBD2
CASSQARRAGGPDTQYF
TGTGCCAGCAGCCAGGCGCGGCGTGCGGGAGGGCCAGATACGCAGTATTTT
>14|TRBJ2-1|many|TRBV5-6|TRBD2
CASSFFGGSYEQFF
TGTGCCAGCAGCTTCTTCGGCGGGAGCTATGAGCAGTTCTTC
>17|TRBJ2-3|many|TRBV7-2|NA
CASSATWGAEGTDTQYF
TGTGCCAGCAGCGCAACCTGGGGGGCCGAGGGGACAGATACGCAGTATTTT
>14|TRBJ2-1|many|TRBV5-1|NA
CASSFREPYNEQFF
TGCGCCAGCAGCTTCCGGGAGCCCTACAATGAGCAGTTCTTC
>18|TRBJ2-1|NA|TRBV7-2|TRBD2
CASSLARAGGPLYNEQFF
TGTGCCAGCAGCTTAGCCAGGGCGGGAGGGCCGTTATACAATGAGCAGTTCTTC
>12|TRBJ2-1|many|TRBV27|NA
CASSFGLTEQFF
TGTGCCAGCAGTTTTGGCCTGACTGAGCAGTTCTTC
>19|TRBJ2-2|few|TRBV7-8|TRBD2
CATSGLAGGPVSVTGELFF
TGTGCCACCTCGGGACTAGCGGGAGGGCCTGTTTCCGTGACCGGGGAGCTGTTTTTT
>14|TRBJ1-5|many|TRBV7-2|NA
CASSFSNPNQPQHF
TGTGCCAGCAGCTTCTCCAACCCCAATCAGCCCCAGCATTTT
>15|TRBJ2-7|many|TRBV5-1|NA
CASSLVPEADYEQYF
TGCGCCAGCAGCTTGGTACCCGAAGCTGACTACGAGCAGTACTTC
>13|TRBJ2-7|few|TRBV30|TRBD2
CAWSVSGISEQYF
TGTGCCTGGAGTGTAAGCGGGATCTCCGAGCAGTACTTC
>13|TRBJ2-5|few|TRBV6-2/TRBV6-3|NA
CASIRDPQETQYF
TGTGCCAGCATCAGGGATCCCCAAGAGACCCAGTACTTC
>14|TRBJ1-4|many|TRBV11-2|NA
CASSRDRIGEKLFF
TGTGCCAGCAGCCGTGACAGGATAGGAGAAAAACTGTTTTTT
>16|TRBJ2-5|NA|TRBV5-1|NA
CASSPRGQAIQETQYF
TGCGCCAGCAGCCCCCGAGGCCAGGCGATACAAGAGACCCAGTACTTC
>17|TRBJ2-3|many|TRBV7-7|TRBD2
CASSPRSGTSKPNTQYF
TGTGCTAGCAGCCCCCGTTCTGGGACTAGCAAGCCAAATACGCAGTATTTT
>16|TRBJ2-1|few|TRBV19|NA
CASRELGGGRSNEQFF
TGTGCCAGTAGGGAGCTTGGGGGGGGGCGTTCCAATGAGCAGTTCTTC
>14|TRBJ2-7|many|TRBV7-2|TRBD1
CASSLGTGVKEQYF
TGTGCCAGCAGCCTAGGGACAGGGGTGAAGGAGCAGTACTTC
>13|TRBJ2-2|NA|TRBV29-1|NA
CSVDQSNTGELFF
TGCAGCGTTGACCAATCGAACACCGGGGAGCTGTTTTTT
>15|TRBJ2-2|many|TRBV7-2|TRBD1
CASSFRDRSTGELFF
TGTGCCAGCAGCTTTAGGGACAGAAGCACCGGGGAGCTGTTTTTT
>13|TRBJ2-1|many|TRBV6-6|NA
CASSYTSQNEQFF
TGTGCCAGCAGTTACACTAGCCAGAATGAGCAGTTCTTC
>16|TRBJ2-4|few|TRBV15|TRBD2
CATSRGLAGLKNIQYF
TGTGCCACCAGCAGAGGGTTAGCGGGCCTTAAAAACATTCAGTACTTC
>16|TRBJ2-7|NA|TRBV7-9|TRBD2
CASSLVGRSGRYEQYF
TGTGCCAGCAGCTTAGTTGGCCGGAGCGGGAGATACGAGCAGTACTTC
>14|TRBJ2-2|NA|TRBV20-1|NA
CSAREAANTGELFF
TGCAGTGCTAGGGAGGCAGCGAACACCGGGGAGCTGTTTTTT
>14|TRBJ2-1|NA|TRBV5-8|NA
CASSAPPSYNEQFF
TGTGCCAGCAGCGCTCCCCCCTCCTACAATGAGCAGTTCTTC
>14|TRBJ2-7|many|TRBV5-1|NA
CASSLGRMDDEQYF
TGCGCCAGCAGCTTGGGAAGAATGGACGACGAGCAGTACTTC
>14|TRBJ2-7|NA|TRBV18|NA
CASSPDRSGPRQYF
TGTGCCAGCTCCCCAGATAGGTCAGGGCCTCGGCAGTACTTC
>15|TRBJ2-2|many|TRBV7-3|NA
CASSPRSDGSGELFF
TGTGCCAGCAGCCCGAGGTCGGATGGTTCCGGGGAGCTGTTTTTT
>16|TRBJ2-7|NA|TRBV23-1|TRBD2
CASSQPTGREAYEQYF
TGCGCCAGCAGTCAGCCGACGGGCCGGGAGGCCTACGAGCAGTACTTC
>14|TRBJ2-7|NA|TRBV4-1|NA
CASSQGQVDYEQYF
TGCGCCAGCAGCCAAGGACAGGTAGACTACGAGCAGTACTTC
>15|TRBJ2-1|NA|TRBV5-1|TRBD2
CASSWASGGTNEQLF
TGCGCCAGCAGCTGGGCTAGCGGGGGTACGAATGAGCAGCTCTTC
>14|TRBJ2-4|few|TRBV5-1|TRBD1
CASSLGTGEDIQYF
TGCGCCAGCAGCCTGGGGACAGGGGAGGACATTCAGTACTTC
>13|TRBJ2-5|many|TRBV25-1|NA
CASSEWGRETQYF
TGTGCCAGCAGTGAGTGGGGAAGGGAGACCCAGTACTTC
>15|TRBJ2-1|many|TRBV7-2|NA
CASSLRREEYNEQFF
TGTGCCAGCAGCTTAAGGCGAGAGGAGTACAATGAGCAGTTCTTC
>15|TRBJ1-1|NA|TRBV5-1|NA
CASSKPGQMNTEAFF
TGCGCCAGCAGCAAACCGGGACAAATGAACACTGAAGCTTTCTTT
>23|TRBJ2-1|few|TRBV7-4|TRBD2
CASSLVHRGGLAGAAPSYNEQFF
TGTGCCAGCAGCTTAGTGCACCGGGGGGGACTAGCGGGAGCAGCCCCCAGCTACAATGAGCAGTTCTTC
>13|TRBJ2-7|many|TRBV6-2/TRBV6-3|NA
CASSYFDSYEQYF
TGTGCCAGCAGTTACTTTGACTCCTACGAGCAGTACTTC
>14|TRBJ2-2|NA|TRBV12-3/TRBV12-4|NA
CASSLRTQGGELFF
TGTGCCAGCAGTTTAAGGACCCAAGGCGGGGAGCTGTTTTTT
>13|TRBJ2-5|many|TRBV7-3|NA
CASSLGAKETQYF
TGTGCCAGCAGCTTAGGAGCCAAGGAGACCCAGTACTTC
>15|TRBJ2-2|many|TRBV28|TRBD2
CASIPGGLDPGELFF
TGTGCCAGCATTCCTGGGGGACTAGATCCCGGGGAGCTGTTTTTT
>14|TRBJ2-1|many|TRBV7-2|TRBD2
CASSLGLAYDEQFF
TGTGCCAGCAGCTTAGGACTAGCGTACGATGAGCAGTTCTTC
>15|TRBJ2-7|NA|TRBV4-2|NA
CASSQEELPSHEQYF
TGTGCCAGCAGCCAAGAGGAGTTACCGAGCCACGAGCAGTACTTC